These 9 T cell receptor beta chains share one sample of origin, sequenced in a study of response to subunit inactivated influenza vaccine. TCRdb fed the RT-PCR reads into MiXCR, producing one record per CDR3 protein. The data show a few hundred thousand distinct CDR3 sequences, 21% seen once. The specimen was PBMCs from blood, collected less than 22 months after vaccination. All receptors derive from a man in his fifties or sixties who received an inactivated influenza vaccine.

V and J are TRBV27 and TRBJ1-5; TRBD1 matches at 7 bases. With V trimmed by 1 base and J by 6 bases, 3 bases remained unmatched. The CDR3 is 14 amino acids. Germline V gene lookup returns CDR1 MNHEY and CDR2 SMNVEV (reference sequence). Here the CDR3 reads CASSLYRGGQPQHF. The DNA for the CDR3 is TGTGCCAGCAGTTTATACAGGGGCGGTCAGCCCCAGCATTTT.

This clonotype was counted only a few times. The chain recombines TRBV10-1 with TRBJ1-3; 7 bases fit TRBD1. With 7 bases clipped from V and 2 bases from J, the junction kept 8 bases outside the gene matches. This CDR3 region has 15 residues. CDR1 WNHNN and CDR2 SYGVQD come from the germline V gene (reference sequence). The CDR3 loop is CASTSDRHPGNTIYF. Written as DNA, the CDR3 is TGCGCCAGCACCTCGGACAGGCATCCTGGAAACACCATATATTTT.

This chain joins TRBV29-1 and TRBJ2-7; 7 bases agree with TRBD2. J was trimmed by 0 bases and V by 6 bases; bases with no gene match: 8. CDR3 length: 14 amino acids. Germline V CDR1 and CDR2: SQVTM, ANQGSEA. The DNA for the CDR3 is TGCAGCGTCCTCCTAGCGGCCAGCTCCTACGAGCAGTACTTC. Its protein product is CSVLLAASSYEQYF.

This clonotype was seen a handful of times. The chain uses TRBV9 and TRBJ1-2; possible D gene TRBD1, 6 bases. The V and J ends lost 3 bases and 2 bases respectively, with 14 bases between them. Germline-derived CDR1 and CDR2 are SGDLS and YYNGEE. The CDR3 contains 15 residues. The CDR3 DNA reads TGTGCCAGCAGCGCCCAGCACAGGGTCAACTATGGCTACACCTTC. It translates to CASSAQHRVNYGYTF.

The chain employs TRBV7-2 and TRBJ2-1; TRBD2 matches at 7 bases. The CDR3 is 15 residues long. Germline assignment: CDR1 SGHTA and CDR2 FQGNSA. J was trimmed by 2 bases and V by 2 bases; bases with no gene match: 3. The CDR3 loop is CASSLLAGAYNEQFF. The CDR3 bases are TGTGCCAGCAGCTTATTGGCGGGAGCCTACAATGAGCAGTTCTTC.

The rearrangement links TRBV2 to TRBJ2-3; a weak D match, TRBD2 (6 bases). The CDR3 has 13 residues. V was clipped by 5 bases and J by 2 bases, with 8 bases between them. Per the germline V gene, CDR1 is SNHLY and CDR2 is FYNNEI. The CDR3 protein is CASSLADTDTQYF. The CDR3 bases are TGTGCCAGCAGTTTAGCGGACACAGATACGCAGTATTTT. The full variable domain, completed using reference TRBV2 and TRBJ2-3, is EPEVTQTPSHQVTQMGQEVILRCVPISNHLYFYWYRQILGQKVEFLVSFYNNEISEKSEIFDDQFSVERPDGSNFTLKIRSTKLEDSAMYFCASSLADTDTQYFGPGTRLTVL.

The V gene is TRBV10-2, the J gene TRBJ2-4, with 7 bases lining up with TRBD1. Germline CDR1 and CDR2: WSHSY and SAAADI. Trimming cost V 3 bases and J 2 bases; bases outside gene matches: 7. The CDR3 is made up of 16 amino acids. CDR3 nucleotides: TGCGCCAGCAGTGAAGAAACAGGGGATTCCAAAAACATTCAGTACTTC. Its protein is CASSEETGDSKNIQYF.

This clonotype has a handful of counts. The chain joins TRBV2 to TRBJ1-2; TRBD1 is a possible D gene (6 bases). The CDR3 spans 12 residues. Germline lookup yields CDR1 SNHLY and CDR2 FYNNEI. Trimming stripped 8 bases from V and 3 bases from J, with 10 bases between. CDR3 in amino acids: CASGAGDYGYTF. The DNA of the CDR3 is TGTGCCAGCGGGGCAGGGGACTATGGCTACACCTTC. Supplemented by reference TRBV2 and TRBJ1-2, the full variable domain reads EPEVTQTPSHQVTQMGQEVILRCVPISNHLYFYWYRQILGQKVEFLVSFYNNEISEKSEIFDDQFSVERPDGSNFTLKIRSTKLEDSAMYFCASGAGDYGYTFGSGTRLTVV.

A few counts support this clonotype. CDR3: CASRPPGRGKETQYF. The CDR3, as DNA: TGTGCCAGCAGACCACCAGGGAGGGGAAAAGAGACCCAGTACTTC. The rearrangement uses TRBV11-2 and TRBJ2-5, with 7 bases fitting TRBD2. The V gene end was trimmed by 6 bases and the J gene end by 3 bases; junction bases not matched to a gene: 10. Germline V CDR1 and CDR2: SGHAT, FQNNGV. The CDR3 runs 15 residues.